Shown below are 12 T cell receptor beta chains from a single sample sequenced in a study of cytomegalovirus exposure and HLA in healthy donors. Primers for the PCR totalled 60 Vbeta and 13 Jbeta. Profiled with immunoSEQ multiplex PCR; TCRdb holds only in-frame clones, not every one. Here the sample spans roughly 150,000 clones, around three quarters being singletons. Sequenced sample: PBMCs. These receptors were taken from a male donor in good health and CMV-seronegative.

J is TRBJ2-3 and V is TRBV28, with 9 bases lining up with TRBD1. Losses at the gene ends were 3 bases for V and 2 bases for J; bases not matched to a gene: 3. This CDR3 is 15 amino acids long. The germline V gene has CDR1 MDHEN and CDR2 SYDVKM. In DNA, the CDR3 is TGTGCCAGCAGTTTGACAGGGGGACCCACAGATACGCAGTATTTT. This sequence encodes CASSLTGGPTDTQYF. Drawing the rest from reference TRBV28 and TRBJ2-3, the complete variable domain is DVKVTQSSRYLVKRTGEKVFLECVQDMDHENMFWYRQDPGLGLRLIYFSYDVKMKEKGDIPEGYSVSREKKERFSLILESASTNQTSMYLCASSLTGGPTDTQYFGPGTRLTVL.

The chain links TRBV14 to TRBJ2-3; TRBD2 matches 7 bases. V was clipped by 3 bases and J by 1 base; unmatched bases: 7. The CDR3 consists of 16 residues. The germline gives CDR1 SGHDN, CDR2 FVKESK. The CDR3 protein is CASSQKRGIGTDTQYF. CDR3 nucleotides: TGTGCCAGCAGCCAGAAGCGGGGTATTGGCACAGATACGCAGTATTTT.

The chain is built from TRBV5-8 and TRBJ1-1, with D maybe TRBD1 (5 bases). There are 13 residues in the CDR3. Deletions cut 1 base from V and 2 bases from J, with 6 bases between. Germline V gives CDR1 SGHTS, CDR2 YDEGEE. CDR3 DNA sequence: TGTGCCAGCAGCTTGAGGGGTAACACTGAAGCTTTCTTT. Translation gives CASSLRGNTEAFF.

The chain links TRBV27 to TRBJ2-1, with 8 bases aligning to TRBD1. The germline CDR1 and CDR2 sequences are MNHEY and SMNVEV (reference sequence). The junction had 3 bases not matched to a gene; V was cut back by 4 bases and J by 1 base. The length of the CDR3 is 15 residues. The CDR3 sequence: CASSSYRGSYNEQFF. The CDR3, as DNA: TGTGCCAGCAGTTCCTACAGGGGGTCCTACAATGAGCAGTTCTTC.

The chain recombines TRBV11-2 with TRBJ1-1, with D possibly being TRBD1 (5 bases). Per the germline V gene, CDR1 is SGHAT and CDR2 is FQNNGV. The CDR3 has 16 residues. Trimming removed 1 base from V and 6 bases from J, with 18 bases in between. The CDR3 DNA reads TGTGCCAGCAGCTTAGGTCTCCTCAGGGAGGCGGCTGAAGCTTTCTTT. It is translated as CASSLGLLREAAEAFF.

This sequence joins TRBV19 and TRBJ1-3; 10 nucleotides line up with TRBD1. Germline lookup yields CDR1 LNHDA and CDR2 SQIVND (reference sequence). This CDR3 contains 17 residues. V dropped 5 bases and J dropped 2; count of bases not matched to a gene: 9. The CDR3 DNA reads TGTGCCAGTAGTGTCCTCGGGGGACAGGGGACTGGAAACACCATATATTTT. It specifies CASSVLGGQGTGNTIYF.

The CDR3 spells CASSVVGRGDGINEQFF. Written as DNA, the CDR3 is TGTGCCAGCAGCGTAGTGGGCCGGGGGGACGGGATTAATGAGCAGTTCTTC. The rearrangement uses TRBV9 and TRBJ2-1; 7 bases line up with TRBD2. CDR3 length: 17 residues. Germline V lookup: CDR1 SGDLS, CDR2 YYNGEE. With 0 bases clipped from V and 7 bases from J, the junction kept 13 bases outside the gene matches.

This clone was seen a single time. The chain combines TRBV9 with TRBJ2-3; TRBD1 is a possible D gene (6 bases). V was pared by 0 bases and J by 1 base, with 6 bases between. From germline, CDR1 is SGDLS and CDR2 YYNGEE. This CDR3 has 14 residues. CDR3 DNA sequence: TGTGCCAGCAGCGTAGGACAGGGCACAGATACGCAGTATTTT. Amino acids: CASSVGQGTDTQYF.

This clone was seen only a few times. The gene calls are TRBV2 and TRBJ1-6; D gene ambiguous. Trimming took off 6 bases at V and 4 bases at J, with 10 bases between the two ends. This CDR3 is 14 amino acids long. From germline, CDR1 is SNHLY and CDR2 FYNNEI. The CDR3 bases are TGTGCCAGCAGCGGGAACAGTTATAATTCACCCCTCCACTTT. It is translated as CASSGNSYNSPLHF.

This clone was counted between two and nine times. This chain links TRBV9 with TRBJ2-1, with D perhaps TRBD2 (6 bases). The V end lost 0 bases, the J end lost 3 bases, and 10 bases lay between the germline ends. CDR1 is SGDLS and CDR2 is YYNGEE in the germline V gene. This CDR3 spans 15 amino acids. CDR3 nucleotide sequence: TGTGCCAGCAGCGTAGTGGTGGGGGGCTACAATGAGCAGTTCTTC. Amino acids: CASSVVVGGYNEQFF.

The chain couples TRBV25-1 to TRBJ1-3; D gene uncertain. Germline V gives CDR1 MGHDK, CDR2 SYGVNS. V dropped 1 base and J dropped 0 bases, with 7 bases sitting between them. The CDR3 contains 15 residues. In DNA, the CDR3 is TGTGCCAGCAGTGAATCGGGTAGCTCTGGAAACACCATATATTTT. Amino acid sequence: CASSESGSSGNTIYF.

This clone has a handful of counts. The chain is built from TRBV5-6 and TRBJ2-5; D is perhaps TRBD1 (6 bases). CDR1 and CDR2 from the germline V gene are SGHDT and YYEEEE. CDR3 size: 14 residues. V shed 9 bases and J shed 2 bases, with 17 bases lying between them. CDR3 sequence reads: CATGNREIQETQYF. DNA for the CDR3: TGTGCCACTGGAAACAGGGAAATACAAGAGACCCAGTACTTC.